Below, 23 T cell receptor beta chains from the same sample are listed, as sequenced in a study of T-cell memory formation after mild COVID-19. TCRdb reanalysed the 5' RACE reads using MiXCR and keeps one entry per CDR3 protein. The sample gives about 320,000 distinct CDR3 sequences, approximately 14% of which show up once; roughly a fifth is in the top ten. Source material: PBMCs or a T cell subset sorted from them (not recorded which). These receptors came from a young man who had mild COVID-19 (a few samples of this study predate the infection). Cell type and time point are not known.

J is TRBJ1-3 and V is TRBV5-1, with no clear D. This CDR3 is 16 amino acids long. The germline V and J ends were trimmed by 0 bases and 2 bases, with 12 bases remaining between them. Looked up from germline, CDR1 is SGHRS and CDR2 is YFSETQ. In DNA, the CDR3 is TGCGCCAGCAGCTTGGACCGACCGGCCACTGGAAACACCATATATTTT. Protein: CASSLDRPATGNTIYF.

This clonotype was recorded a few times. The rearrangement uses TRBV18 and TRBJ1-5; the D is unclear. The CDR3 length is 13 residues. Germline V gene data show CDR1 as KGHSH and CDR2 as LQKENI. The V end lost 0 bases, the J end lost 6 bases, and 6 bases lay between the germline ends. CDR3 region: CASSPPPPQPQHF. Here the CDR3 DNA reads TGTGCCAGCTCACCACCTCCCCCTCAGCCCCAGCATTTT.

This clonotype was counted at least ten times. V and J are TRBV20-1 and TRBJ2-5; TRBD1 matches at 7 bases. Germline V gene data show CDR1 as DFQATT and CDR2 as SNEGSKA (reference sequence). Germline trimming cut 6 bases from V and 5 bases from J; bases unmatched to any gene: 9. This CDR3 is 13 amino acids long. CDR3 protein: CSAINRGGETQYF. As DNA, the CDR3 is TGCAGTGCAATAAACAGGGGCGGCGAGACCCAGTACTTC.

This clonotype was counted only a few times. The chain's CDR3 is CSVADSGETQYF. DNA for the CDR3: TGCAGCGTTGCGGACTCGGGGGAGACCCAGTACTTC. This chain uses TRBV29-1 with TRBJ2-5, with D perhaps matching TRBD2 (5 bases). From germline, CDR1 is SQVTM and CDR2 ANQGSEA. Trimming shortened V by 4 bases and J by 5 bases, and 11 bases separated the two germline ends. The CDR3 is made up of 12 amino acids. Variable domain in full (rest from reference TRBV29-1 and TRBJ2-5): SAVISQKPSRDICQRGTSLTIQCQVDSQVTMMFWYRQQPGQSLTLIATANQGSEATYESGFVIDKFPISRPNLTFSTLTVSNMSPEDSSIYLCSVADSGETQYFGPGTRLLVL.

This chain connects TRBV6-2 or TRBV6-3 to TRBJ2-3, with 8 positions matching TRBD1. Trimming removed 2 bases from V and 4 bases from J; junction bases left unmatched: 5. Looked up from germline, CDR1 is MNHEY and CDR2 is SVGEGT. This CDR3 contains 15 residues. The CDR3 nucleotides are TGTGCCAGCAGTTACCTGACAGGGGCGGCAGATACGCAGTATTTT. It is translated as CASSYLTGAADTQYF.

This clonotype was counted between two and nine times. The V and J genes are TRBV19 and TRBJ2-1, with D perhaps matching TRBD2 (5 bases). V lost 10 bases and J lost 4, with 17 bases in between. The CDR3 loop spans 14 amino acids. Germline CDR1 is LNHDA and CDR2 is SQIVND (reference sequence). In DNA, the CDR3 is TGTGCCACCCTAGGACGGACTCCTTACAATGAGCAGTTCTTC. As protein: CATLGRTPYNEQFF.

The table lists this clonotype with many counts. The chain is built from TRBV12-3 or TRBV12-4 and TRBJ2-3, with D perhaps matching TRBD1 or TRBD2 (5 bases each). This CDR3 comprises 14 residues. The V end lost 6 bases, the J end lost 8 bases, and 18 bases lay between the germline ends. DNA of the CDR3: TGTGCCAGCAGCGTTGACAGCCCAAGCGGTACGCAGTATTTT. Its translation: CASSVDSPSGTQYF.

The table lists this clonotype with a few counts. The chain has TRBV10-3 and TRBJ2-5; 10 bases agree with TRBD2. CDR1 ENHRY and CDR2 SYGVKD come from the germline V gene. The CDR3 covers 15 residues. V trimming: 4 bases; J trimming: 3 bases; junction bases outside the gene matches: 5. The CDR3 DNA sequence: TGTGCCATCAGTGGAGCGGGGGGGCCGAAAGAGACCCAGTACTTC. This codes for CAISGAGGPKETQYF.

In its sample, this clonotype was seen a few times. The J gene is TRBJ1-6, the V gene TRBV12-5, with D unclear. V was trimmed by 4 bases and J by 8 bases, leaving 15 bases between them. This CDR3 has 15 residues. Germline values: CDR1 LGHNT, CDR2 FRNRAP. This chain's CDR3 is CASGSPRGVDSPLHF. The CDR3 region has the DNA TGTGCTAGTGGTTCGCCCCGCGGAGTTGATTCACCCCTCCACTTT.

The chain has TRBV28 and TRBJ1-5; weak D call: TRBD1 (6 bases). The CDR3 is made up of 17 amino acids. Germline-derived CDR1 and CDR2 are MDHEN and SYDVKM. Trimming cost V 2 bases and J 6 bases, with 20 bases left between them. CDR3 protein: CASSLIRGAYMGQPQHF. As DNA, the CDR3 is TGTGCCAGCAGTTTAATCAGGGGCGCTTATATGGGTCAGCCCCAGCATTTT.

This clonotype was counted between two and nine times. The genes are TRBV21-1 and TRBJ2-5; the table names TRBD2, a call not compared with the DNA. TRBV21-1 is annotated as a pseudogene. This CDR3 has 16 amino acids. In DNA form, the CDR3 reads TGTGCCAGCAGCAAAGCTTCTAGCGGGGGCCAAGAGACCCAGTACTTC. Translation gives CASSKASSGGQETQYF.

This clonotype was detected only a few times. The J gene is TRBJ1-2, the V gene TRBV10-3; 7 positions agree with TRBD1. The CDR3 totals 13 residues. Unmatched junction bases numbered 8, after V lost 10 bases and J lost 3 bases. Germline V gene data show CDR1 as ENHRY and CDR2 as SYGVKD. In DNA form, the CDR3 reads TGTGCCAGTGGGAGGGGGCTCGACTATGGCTACACCTTC. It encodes CASGRGLDYGYTF.

The DNA for the CDR3 is TGTGCCAGCAGTGATGGGCGGGTTCTCGGCTACACCTTC. Translation: CASSDGRVLGYTF. This chain joins TRBV6-1 and TRBJ1-2; D remains ambiguous. This CDR3 has 13 residues. Trimming cost V 3 bases and J 8 bases, with 13 bases left between them. Germline CDR1 and CDR2: MNHNS and SASEGT.

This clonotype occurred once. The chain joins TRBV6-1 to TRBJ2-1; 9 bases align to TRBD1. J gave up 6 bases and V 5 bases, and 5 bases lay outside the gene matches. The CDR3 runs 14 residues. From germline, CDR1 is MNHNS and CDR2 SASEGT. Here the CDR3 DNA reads TGTGCCAGCAGTCCCCGACAGGGGGGCAATGAGCAGTTCTTC. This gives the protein CASSPRQGGNEQFF.

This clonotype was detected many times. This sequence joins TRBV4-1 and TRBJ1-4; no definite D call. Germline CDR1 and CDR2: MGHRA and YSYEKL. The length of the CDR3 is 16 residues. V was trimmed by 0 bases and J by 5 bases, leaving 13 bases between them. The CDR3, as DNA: TGCGCCAGCAGCCAAGATTTGGCACGGCTCAATGAAAAACTGTTTTTT. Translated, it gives CASSQDLARLNEKLFF.

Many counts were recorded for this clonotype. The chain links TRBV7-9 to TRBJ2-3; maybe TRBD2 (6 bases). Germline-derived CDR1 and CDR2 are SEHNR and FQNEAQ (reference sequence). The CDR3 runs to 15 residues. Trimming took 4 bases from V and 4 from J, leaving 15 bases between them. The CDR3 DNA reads TGTGCCAGCAGCTCCTACGAGGAGGGGTCAGATACGCAGTATTTT. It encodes CASSSYEEGSDTQYF.

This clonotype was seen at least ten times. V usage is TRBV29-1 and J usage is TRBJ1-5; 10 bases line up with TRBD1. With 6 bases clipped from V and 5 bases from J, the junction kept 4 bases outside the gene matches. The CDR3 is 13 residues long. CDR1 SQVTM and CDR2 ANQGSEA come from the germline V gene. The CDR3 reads CSVTGQGDQPQHF. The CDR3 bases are TGCAGCGTAACCGGACAGGGGGATCAGCCCCAGCATTTT.

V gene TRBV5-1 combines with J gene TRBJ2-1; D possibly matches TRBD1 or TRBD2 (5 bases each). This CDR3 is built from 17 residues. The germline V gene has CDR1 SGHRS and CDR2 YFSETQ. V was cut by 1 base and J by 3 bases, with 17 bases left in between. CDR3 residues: CASSLRPGTEGYNEQFF. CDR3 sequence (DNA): TGCGCCAGCAGCTTGCGTCCGGGGACCGAGGGCTACAATGAGCAGTTCTTC.

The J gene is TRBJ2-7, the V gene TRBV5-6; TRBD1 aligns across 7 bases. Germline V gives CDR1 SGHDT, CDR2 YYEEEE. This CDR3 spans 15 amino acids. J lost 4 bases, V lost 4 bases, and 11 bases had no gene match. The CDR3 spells CASSVDRGGGYEQYV. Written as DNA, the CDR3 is TGTGCCAGCAGCGTAGACAGAGGGGGCGGATACGAGCAGTACGTC.

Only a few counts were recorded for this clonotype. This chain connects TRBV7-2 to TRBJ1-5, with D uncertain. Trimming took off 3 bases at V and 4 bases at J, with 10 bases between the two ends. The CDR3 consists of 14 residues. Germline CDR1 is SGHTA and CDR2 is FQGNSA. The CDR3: CASSFQSGNQPQHF. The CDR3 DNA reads TGTGCCAGCAGCTTCCAGTCCGGGAATCAGCCCCAGCATTTT.

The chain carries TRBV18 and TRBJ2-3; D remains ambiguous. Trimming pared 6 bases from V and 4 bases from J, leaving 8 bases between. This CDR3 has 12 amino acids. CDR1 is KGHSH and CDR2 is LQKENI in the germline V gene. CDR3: CASSHGADTQYF. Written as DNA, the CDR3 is TGTGCCAGCTCCCATGGCGCAGATACGCAGTATTTT. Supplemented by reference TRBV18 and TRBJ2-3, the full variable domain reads NAGVMQNPRHLVRRRGQEARLRCSPMKGHSHVYWYRQLPEEGLKFMVYLQKENIIDESGMPKERFSAEFPKEGPSILRIQQVVRGDSAAYFCASSHGADTQYFGPGTRLTVL.

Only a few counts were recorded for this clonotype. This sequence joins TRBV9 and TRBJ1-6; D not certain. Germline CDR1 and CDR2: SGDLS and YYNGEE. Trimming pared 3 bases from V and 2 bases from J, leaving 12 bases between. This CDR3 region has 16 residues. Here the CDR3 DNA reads TGTGCCAGCAGCGGACATACGGGGACCTATAATTCACCCCTCCACTTT. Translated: CASSGHTGTYNSPLHF.

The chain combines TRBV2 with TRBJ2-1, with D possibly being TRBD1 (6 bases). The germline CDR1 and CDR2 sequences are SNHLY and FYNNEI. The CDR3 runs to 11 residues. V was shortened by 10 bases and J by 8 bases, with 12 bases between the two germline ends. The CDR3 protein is CATDRFYEQFF. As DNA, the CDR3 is TGTGCCACTGACAGGTTCTATGAGCAGTTCTTC.